This paragraph reports one T cell receptor beta chain. Its specificity is unknown. TCR beta cDNA was prepared out of 500 ng total RNA by means of a constant-region primer. Libraries for TCR beta were built through three nested multiplex PCR rounds, which together made up a slightly modified ARM-PCR procedure. Primers for the first two PCR rounds were TRBV1-TRBV30 forward primers and a C-beta reverse primer (around 10 cycles per round). TCRdb analysed the multiplex PCR reads with MiXCR anew, one entry per CDR3 protein. The data contain about 190,000 distinct CDR3 sequences, over 80% of them singletons. The CDR3 runs to 13 residues. CDR1 and CDR2 from the germline V gene are WSHSY and SAAADI. V shed 8 bases, J shed 9 bases, and the junction held 10 bases outside the gene matches. Between roughly 20 and 30 mg of unsorted bulk tissue served as the source from which RNA and DNA were co-extracted. This entry comes from a study of tumor-infiltrating lymphocytes in primary liver carcinoma. Study outcomes and limitations: Tumors carried a top-250-clone fraction significantly exceeding that of blood (p = 0.039). No more than about 8-24% of top clones could be seen in all five tumor regions.

The chain is built from TRBV10-2 and TRBJ1-1; 9 bases map to TRBD1. The source of this sequence is a man aged 35-49 years with primary liver carcinoma and hepatitis B virus infection. Sequencing was performed on tumor tissue from primary liver carcinoma. The CDR3 region has the DNA TGCGCCAGCTCCGGACAGGGGAGCACCAAAGCTTTCTTT. Amino acid sequence: CASSGQGSTKAFF.